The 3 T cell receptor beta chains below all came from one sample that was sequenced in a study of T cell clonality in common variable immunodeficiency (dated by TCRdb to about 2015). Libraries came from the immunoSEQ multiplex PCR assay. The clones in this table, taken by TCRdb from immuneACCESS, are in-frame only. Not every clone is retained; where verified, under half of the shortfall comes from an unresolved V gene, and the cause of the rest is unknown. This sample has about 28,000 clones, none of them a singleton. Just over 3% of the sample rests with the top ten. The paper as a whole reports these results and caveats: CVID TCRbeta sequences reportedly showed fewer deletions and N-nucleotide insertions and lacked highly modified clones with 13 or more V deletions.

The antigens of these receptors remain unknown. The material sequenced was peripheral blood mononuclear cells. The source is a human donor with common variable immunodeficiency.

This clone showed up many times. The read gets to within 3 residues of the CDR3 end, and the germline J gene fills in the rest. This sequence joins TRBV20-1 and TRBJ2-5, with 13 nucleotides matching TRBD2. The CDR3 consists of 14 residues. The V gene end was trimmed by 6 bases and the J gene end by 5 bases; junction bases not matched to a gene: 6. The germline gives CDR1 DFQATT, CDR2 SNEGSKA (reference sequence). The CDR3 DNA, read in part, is TGCAGTGCCATAGGACTAGCGGGGGCTGAGACC. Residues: CSAIGLAGAET. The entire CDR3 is CSAIGLAGAETQYF.

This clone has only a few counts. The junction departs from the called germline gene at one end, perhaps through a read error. The part of the CDR3 DNA that was read is TGTTCCAGCAGCTTCGGGGGGAACACTGAA. Translated: CSSSFGGNTE. The whole CDR3 region reads CSSSFGGNTEAFF. The chain employs TRBV7-9 and TRBJ1-1; weak D call: TRBD1 (5 bases). From the germline J gene comes the end of the CDR3, since the read stops 3 residues before it. The CDR3 covers 13 residues. In germline, CDR1 is SEHNR, CDR2 FQNEAQ (reference sequence).

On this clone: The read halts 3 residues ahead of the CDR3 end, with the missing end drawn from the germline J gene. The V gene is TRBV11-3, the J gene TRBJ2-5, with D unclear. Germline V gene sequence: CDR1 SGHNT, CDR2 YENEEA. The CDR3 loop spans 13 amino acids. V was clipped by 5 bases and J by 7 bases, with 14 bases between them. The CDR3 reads CASSPIGGGTQYF. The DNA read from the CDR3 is TGTGCCAGCAGCCCTATCGGCGGTGGGACC.